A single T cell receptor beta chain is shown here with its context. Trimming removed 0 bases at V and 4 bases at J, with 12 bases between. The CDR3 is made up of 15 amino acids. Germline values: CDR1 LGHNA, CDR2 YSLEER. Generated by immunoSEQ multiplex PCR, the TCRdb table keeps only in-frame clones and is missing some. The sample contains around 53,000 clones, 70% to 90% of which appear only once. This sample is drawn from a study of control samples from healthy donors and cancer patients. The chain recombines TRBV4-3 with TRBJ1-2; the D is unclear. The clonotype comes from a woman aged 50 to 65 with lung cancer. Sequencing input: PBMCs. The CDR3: CASSQDRTATYGYTF. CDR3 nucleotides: TGCGCCAGCAGCCAAGATAGAACAGCTACCTATGGCTACACCTTC.